The sequence of this T cell receptor (beta chain) was determined in a study of blood T cell repertoires in COVID-19. The method was immunoSEQ multiplex PCR; TCRdb's version includes in-frame clones alone and lacks a portion of them. The sample holds under 300,000 clones, approximately 83% seen once. Trimming removed 5 bases at V and 5 bases at J, with 11 bases between. There are 13 residues in the CDR3. The V gene's germline CDR1 is LNHDA and CDR2 SQIVND (reference sequence). The clonotype comes from a woman in her 70s with acute or convalescent COVID-19. What was sequenced was peripheral blood. The chain recombines TRBV19 with TRBJ2-3, with D possibly being TRBD2 (6 bases). The CDR3 DNA reads TGTGCCAGTAGTCGGAGGGGAGTAGATACGCAGTATTTT. Amino acids: CASSRRGVDTQYF.